This TCR beta chain was recorded in a study of CD8+CD57+ T cells in acquired aplastic anemia. The use of genomic DNA as template underpinned the TCR beta VDJ and CDR3 profiling. MiXCR, applied by TCRdb to the reads, yields one record per CDR3 protein. The table has 450,000 to 550,000 distinct CDR3 sequences, around 32% seen once. This clonotype has at least ten counts. CD8+CD57+ cell expansion, shown by flow cytometry, had occurred in the patients selected for sequencing. Everyone among the patients had severe acquired aplastic anemia. Sample: sorted CD4+, CD8+, or CD8+CD57+ T cells (not recorded which) from PBMCs. The TCR originated in a human donor with aplastic anemia.

CDR3 sequence reads: CASSPFDIDYGYTF. The CDR3 nucleotides read TGTGCCAGCAGCCCCTTCGACATAGACTATGGCTACACCTTC. J is TRBJ1-2 and V is TRBV7-2; the D is unclear. V was pared by 5 bases and J by 3 bases, with 13 bases between. Germline lookup yields CDR1 SGHTA and CDR2 FQGNSA. The CDR3 spans 14 residues.